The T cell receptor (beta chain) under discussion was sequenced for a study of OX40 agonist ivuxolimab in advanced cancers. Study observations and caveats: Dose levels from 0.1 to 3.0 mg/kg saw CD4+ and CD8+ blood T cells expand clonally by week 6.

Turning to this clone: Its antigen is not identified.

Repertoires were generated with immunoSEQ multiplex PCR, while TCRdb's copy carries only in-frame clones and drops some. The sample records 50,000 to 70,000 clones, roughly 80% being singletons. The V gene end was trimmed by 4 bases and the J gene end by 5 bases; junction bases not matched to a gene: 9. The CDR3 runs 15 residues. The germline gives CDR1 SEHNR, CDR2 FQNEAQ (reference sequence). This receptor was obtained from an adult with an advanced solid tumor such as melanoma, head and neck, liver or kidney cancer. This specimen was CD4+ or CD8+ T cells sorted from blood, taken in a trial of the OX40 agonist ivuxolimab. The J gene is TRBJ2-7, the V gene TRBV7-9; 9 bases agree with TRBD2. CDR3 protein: CASSSTSSGDHEQYF. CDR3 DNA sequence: TGTGCCAGCAGCTCTACCTCTAGCGGGGACCACGAGCAGTACTTC.